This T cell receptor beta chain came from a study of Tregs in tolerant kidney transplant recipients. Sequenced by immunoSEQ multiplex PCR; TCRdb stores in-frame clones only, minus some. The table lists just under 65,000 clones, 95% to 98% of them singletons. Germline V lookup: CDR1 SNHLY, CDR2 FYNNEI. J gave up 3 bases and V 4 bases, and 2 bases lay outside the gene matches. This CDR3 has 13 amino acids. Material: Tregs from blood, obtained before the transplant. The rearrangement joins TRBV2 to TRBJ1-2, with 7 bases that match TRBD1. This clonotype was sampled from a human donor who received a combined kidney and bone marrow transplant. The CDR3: CASSGGGDYGYTF. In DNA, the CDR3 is TGTGCCAGCAGTGGAGGGGGCGACTATGGCTACACCTTC. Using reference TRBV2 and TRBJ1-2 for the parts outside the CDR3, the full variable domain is EPEVTQTPSHQVTQMGQEVILRCVPISNHLYFYWYRQILGQKVEFLVSFYNNEISEKSEIFDDQFSVERPDGSNFTLKIRSTKLEDSAMYFCASSGGGDYGYTFGSGTRLTVV.